These 27 T cell receptor beta chains were sequenced from one sample in a study of blood T cell repertoires in COVID-19. Sequencing was performed with immunoSEQ multiplex PCR; in TCRdb, only in-frame clones are kept and a portion is missing. In the table there are hundreds of thousands of clones, approximately 86% of which are singletons. Specimen: PBMCs or T cells enriched from blood (not recorded which). The receptors come from a woman aged 55 to 70 who had recovered from COVID-19.

The rearrangement links TRBV7-9 to TRBJ1-4, with 8 bases aligning to TRBD1. Per germline, CDR1 SEHNR and CDR2 FQNEAQ (reference sequence). The CDR3 has 18 amino acids. V shed 4 bases and J 2 bases; nucleotides not matched to a gene: 12. CDR3 protein: CASSSWAGGGLTNEKLFF. Here the CDR3 DNA reads TGTGCCAGCAGCTCCTGGGCAGGGGGCGGTTTGACTAATGAAAAACTGTTTTTT.

The CDR3 spells CATSQNNEQFF. The CDR3, as DNA: TGTGCCACCAGCCAGAACAATGAGCAGTTCTTC. The chain combines TRBV24-1 with TRBJ2-1, with no clear D. Deletions cut 7 bases from V and 5 bases from J, with 5 bases between. Germline lookup yields CDR1 KGHDR and CDR2 SFDVKD. The CDR3 covers 11 residues.

V gene TRBV3-1 (or the pseudogene TRBV3-2) combines with J gene TRBJ1-3; D not certain. Trimming removed 6 bases from V and 0 bases from J, with 18 bases in between. The V gene's germline CDR1 is LGHDT and CDR2 YNNKEL (reference sequence). The CDR3 is 17 residues long. CDR3: CASSLPRKLSSGNTIYF. Here the CDR3 DNA reads TGTGCCAGCAGTCTACCACGCAAATTGAGCTCTGGAAACACCATATATTTT.

This clone appeared a single time. The chain has TRBV5-1 and TRBJ1-5, with 7 bases fitting TRBD1. Unmatched junction bases numbered 7, after V lost 5 bases and J lost 2 bases. Per germline, CDR1 SGHRS and CDR2 YFSETQ. The CDR3 is made up of 15 amino acids. CDR3 nucleotides: TGCGCCAGCAGTACAGGGGAAGTGGGCAATCAGCCCCAGCATTTT. Residues: CASSTGEVGNQPQHF. The complete variable domain, with remaining parts taken from reference TRBV5-1 and TRBJ1-5, reads KAGVTQTPRYLIKTRGQQVTLSCSPISGHRSVSWYQQTPGQGLQFLFEYFSETQRNKGNFPGRFSGRQFSNSRSEMNVSTLELGDSALYLCASSTGEVGNQPQHFGDGTRLSIL.

V is TRBV5-1 and J is TRBJ2-1, with TRBD2 identical over 9 bases. Germline assignment: CDR1 SGHRS and CDR2 YFSETQ. CDR3 length: 15 amino acids. The junction had 9 bases not matched to a gene; V was cut back by 4 bases and J by 7 bases. CDR3 coding DNA: TGCGCCAGCAGCGTCCTCGCGGGGGGGGATAATGAGCAGTTCTTC. This translates into CASSVLAGGDNEQFF. The full variable domain, with the rest looked up from reference TRBV5-1 and TRBJ2-1, is KAGVTQTPRYLIKTRGQQVTLSCSPISGHRSVSWYQQTPGQGLQFLFEYFSETQRNKGNFPGRFSGRQFSNSRSEMNVSTLELGDSALYLCASSVLAGGDNEQFFGPGTRLTVL.

The gene calls are TRBV6-5 and TRBJ2-7; 9 positions match TRBD2. The V gene's germline CDR1 is MNHEY and CDR2 SVGAGI. The CDR3 is made up of 15 amino acids. The junction had 5 bases not matched to a gene; V was cut back by 4 bases and J by 1 base. CDR3: CASSFGLAPSYEQYF. The CDR3 nucleotides are TGTGCCAGCAGTTTCGGACTAGCGCCATCCTACGAGCAGTACTTC.

The rearrangement joins TRBV27 to TRBJ2-3; a weak D match, TRBD1 (6 bases). CDR3 size: 15 residues. Trimming left V 4 bases short and J 7 bases short, with 18 bases between. Germline V CDR1 and CDR2: MNHEY, SMNVEV (reference sequence). DNA for the CDR3: TGTGCCAGCAGTTCCAGACAGGTTGGATCATATACGCAGTATTTT. The encoded protein is CASSSRQVGSYTQYF.

This chain uses TRBV5-1 with TRBJ1-1; 7 nucleotides line up with TRBD1. Germline V gene sequence: CDR1 SGHRS, CDR2 YFSETQ. The CDR3 totals 18 residues. V trimming: 1 base; J trimming: 0 bases; junction bases outside the gene matches: 12. CDR3 DNA: TGCGCCAGCAGCTTGAAACGGCCGGGACAGCACATGAACACTGAAGCTTTCTTT. Encoded protein: CASSLKRPGQHMNTEAFF.

The rearrangement joins TRBV6-1 to TRBJ2-2, with D perhaps matching TRBD1 (6 bases). Germline V lookup: CDR1 MNHNS, CDR2 SASEGT. The CDR3 covers 16 residues. V dropped 1 base and J dropped 7 bases, with 16 bases sitting between them. The CDR3 bases are TGTGCCAGCAGTGAAGGGGTTGCGGCAGGGGTCGGGGAGCTGTTTTTT. Protein product: CASSEGVAAGVGELFF.

The chain combines TRBV7-9 with TRBJ2-7; weak D call: TRBD2 (6 bases). CDR1 SEHNR and CDR2 FQNEAQ come from the germline V gene (reference sequence). Trimming took off 1 base at V and 1 base at J, with 11 bases between the two ends. The CDR3 loop spans 15 amino acids. CDR3: CASSLEAGGSYEQYF. Written as DNA, the CDR3 is TGTGCCAGCAGCTTAGAAGCGGGTGGTTCCTACGAGCAGTACTTC.

In its sample, this clone was seen once. V is TRBV5-4 and J is TRBJ1-2; 8 bases fit TRBD1. Germline loops: CDR1 SGHNT, CDR2 YYREEE (reference sequence). This CDR3 has 15 amino acids. Trimming took 4 bases from V and 3 from J; bases not matched to a gene: 8. CDR3 amino acids: CASSQSGGAHYGYTF. The CDR3 DNA reads as TGTGCCAGCAGCCAGTCAGGGGGCGCTCACTATGGCTACACCTTC.

The chain uses TRBV5-1 and TRBJ1-4, with D possibly being TRBD1 (5 bases). CDR1 and CDR2 from the germline V gene are SGHRS and YFSETQ. V gave up 0 bases and J gave up 5 bases, with 14 bases separating them. The CDR3 is 16 amino acids. CDR3 bases: TGCGCCAGCAGCTTGGAGGGACGGGGAGGAAATGAAAAACTGTTTTTT. This codes for CASSLEGRGGNEKLFF.

The chain combines TRBV3-1 (or the pseudogene TRBV3-2) with TRBJ2-7, with TRBD2 identical over 8 bases. The CDR3 is 14 residues long. Trimming cost V 1 base and J 3 bases; bases outside gene matches: 2. CDR1 is LGHDT and CDR2 is YNNKEL in the germline V gene (reference sequence). The CDR3 spells CASSQAGGVYEQYF. The CDR3 bases are TGTGCCAGCAGCCAAGCCGGGGGGGTCTACGAGCAGTACTTC.

The chain has TRBV27 and TRBJ2-2, with 8 bases identical to TRBD1. Germline loops: CDR1 MNHEY, CDR2 SMNVEV (reference sequence). Germline trimming cut 0 bases from V and 4 bases from J; bases unmatched to any gene: 4. The CDR3 has 16 amino acids. DNA of the CDR3: TGTGCCAGCAGTTTATCCCCGGGACAGGCCACCGGGGAGCTGTTTTTT. Its protein product is CASSLSPGQATGELFF.

The V call is TRBV9, the J call TRBJ2-3, with no clear D. CDR3 length equals 17 residues. Trimming took off 3 bases at V and 0 bases at J, with 17 bases between the two ends. Germline assignment: CDR1 SGDLS and CDR2 YYNGEE. The CDR3 sequence is CASSGSRSDTSTDTQYF. The CDR3 DNA sequence: TGTGCCAGCAGCGGATCAAGGAGTGATACTAGCACAGATACGCAGTATTTT.

The chain carries TRBV2 and TRBJ2-7; 9 nucleotides line up with TRBD1. The CDR3 is 15 residues long. The V gene's germline CDR1 is SNHLY and CDR2 FYNNEI. With 7 bases clipped from V and 3 bases from J, the junction kept 10 bases outside the gene matches. The CDR3 DNA reads TGTGCCAGCACTCTGGGACAGGGATTTTTCTACGAGCAGTACTTC. Translated, it gives CASTLGQGFFYEQYF.

The J gene is TRBJ2-2, the V gene TRBV24-1; 12 bases agree with TRBD1. The germline V gene encodes CDR1 KGHDR and CDR2 SFDVKD. CDR3 length: 17 amino acids. With V trimmed by 4 bases and J by 7 bases, 9 bases remained unmatched. The CDR3 sequence: CATSDSRDRGRGGELFF. The CDR3 DNA reads as TGTGCCACCAGTGACAGTCGGGACAGGGGGCGAGGCGGGGAGCTGTTTTTT.

The J gene is TRBJ2-1, the V gene TRBV7-2; 8 bases fit TRBD1. Trimming cost V 4 bases and J 6 bases; bases outside gene matches: 8. The CDR3 contains 15 residues. The germline V gene has CDR1 SGHTA and CDR2 FQGNSA. The CDR3 loop reads CASSSPGQEINEQFF. The CDR3 DNA is TGTGCCAGCAGCTCACCGGGACAGGAAATCAATGAGCAGTTCTTC.

The chain recombines TRBV4-1 with TRBJ1-2; D is undetermined. The germline gives CDR1 MGHRA, CDR2 YSYEKL. Between the trimmed V and J ends, which lost 0 bases and 8 bases, there was a span of 7 bases. This CDR3 is 12 amino acids long. In DNA, the CDR3 is TGCGCCAGCAGCCAAGATCAGGTGGGCTACACCTTC. It encodes CASSQDQVGYTF.

This sequence joins TRBV10-3 and TRBJ1-1, with D unclear. Trimming cost V 6 bases and J 0 bases, with 11 bases left between them. The CDR3 runs 14 residues. CDR1 ENHRY and CDR2 SYGVKD come from the germline V gene. The CDR3 here is CAISLTNLNTEAFF. CDR3 DNA sequence: TGTGCCATCAGCCTGACAAACCTGAACACTGAAGCTTTCTTT.

A remark on this clone: In the same sample, other DNA sequences code for this CDR3. The chain is built from TRBV5-1 and TRBJ2-3; the D gene is possibly TRBD1 (5 bases). Germline assignment: CDR1 SGHRS and CDR2 YFSETQ. V was shortened by 0 bases and J by 2 bases, with 10 bases between the two germline ends. This CDR3 spans 15 amino acids. The chain's CDR3 is CASSLAPGSTDTQYF. The CDR3 DNA is TGCGCCAGCAGCTTGGCCCCAGGGTCCACAGATACGCAGTATTTT.

V is TRBV7-9 and J is TRBJ1-1; D unresolved. The ends were cut back, 2 bases at V and 7 bases at J, with 8 bases in the middle. The length of the CDR3 is 12 residues. Germline CDR1 is SEHNR and CDR2 is FQNEAQ (reference sequence). Here the CDR3 DNA reads TGTGCCAGCAGCTTAATAACGGGTGAAGCTTTCTTT. This encodes CASSLITGEAFF.

V gene TRBV13 combines with J gene TRBJ1-5, with 12 bases identical to TRBD1. The CDR3 sequence is 17 residues long. CDR1 and CDR2 from the germline V gene are PRHDT and FYEKMQ (reference sequence). With 5 bases clipped from V and 5 bases from J, the junction kept 10 bases outside the gene matches. The CDR3 here is CASSARGTGGLDQPQHF. DNA of the CDR3: TGTGCCAGCAGCGCCCGGGGGACAGGGGGCCTGGATCAGCCCCAGCATTTT.

CDR3 DNA: TGTGCCAGCAGCGGGGGGGGCAGTATCTACGAGCAGTACTTC. Translated, it gives CASSGGGSIYEQYF. J is TRBJ2-7 and V is TRBV7-8, with D possibly being TRBD2 (7 bases). The CDR3 is 14 amino acids. Trimming shortened V by 5 bases and J by 3 bases, and 14 bases separated the two germline ends. Germline V gene sequence: CDR1 SGHVS, CDR2 FQNEAQ.

V usage is TRBV19 and J usage is TRBJ2-7; a weak D match, TRBD1 (6 bases). Trimming pared 1 base from V and 7 bases from J, leaving 17 bases between. Germline-derived CDR1 and CDR2 are LNHDA and SQIVND (reference sequence). The CDR3 totals 15 residues. The CDR3 spells CASSIVYQGTGEQYF. The CDR3 DNA reads TGTGCCAGTAGTATAGTGTATCAGGGTACAGGGGAGCAGTACTTC.

The chain is built from TRBV19 and TRBJ1-5; 8 bases agree with TRBD1. The junction had 10 bases not matched to a gene; V was cut back by 8 bases and J by 1 base. Germline V gene sequence: CDR1 LNHDA, CDR2 SQIVND (reference sequence). The CDR3 is 16 residues long. Here the CDR3 DNA reads TGTGCCAGTCAGGGACAGGCCCAATGGAGCAATCAGCCCCAGCATTTT. Its translation: CASQGQAQWSNQPQHF.

This clone was picked up one time. The genes are TRBV12-5 and TRBJ1-3; D may be TRBD1 (6 bases). Trimming left V 0 bases short and J 0 bases short, with 9 bases between. CDR1 and CDR2 (germline): LGHNT, FRNRAP. The CDR3 is 16 amino acids. CDR3 DNA sequence: TGTGCTAGTGGTTTGGTCGTGACAGGCTCTGGAAACACCATATATTTT. Translating it yields CASGLVVTGSGNTIYF. Complete variable domain (other parts from reference TRBV12-5 and TRBJ1-3): DARVTQTPRHKVTEMGQEVTMRCQPILGHNTVFWYRQTMMQGLELLAYFRNRAPLDDSGMPKDRFSAEMPDATLATLKIQPSEPRDSAVYFCASGLVVTGSGNTIYFGEGSWLTVV.